This passage covers 10 T cell receptor beta chains from one sample sequenced in a study of blood T cell repertoires in COVID-19. Sequencing was performed with immunoSEQ multiplex PCR; in TCRdb, only in-frame clones are kept and a portion is missing. The sample has more than 200,000 clones, 65% to 85% seen once. Material for sequencing was peripheral blood. Every receptor here comes from a woman of 80 years or more with acute or convalescent COVID-19.

This clone was observed a few times. The V and J genes are TRBV6-5 and TRBJ2-1; D is uncertain. Trimming cost V 6 bases and J 2 bases, with 14 bases left between them. Per germline, CDR1 MNHEY and CDR2 SVGAGI. The length of the CDR3 is 15 residues. CDR3 loop: CASSSVVKPYNEQFF. CDR3 sequence (DNA): TGTGCCAGCAGCTCGGTTGTGAAACCCTACAATGAGCAGTTCTTC.

The chain has TRBV29-1 and TRBJ2-3; 7 nucleotides align to TRBD1. Germline V lookup: CDR1 SQVTM, CDR2 ANQGSEA. The CDR3 totals 14 residues. Trimming took 7 bases from V and 2 from J; bases not matched to a gene: 9. DNA of the CDR3: TGCAGCGGCCACAGGGGTCCTTCCACAGATACGCAGTATTTT. It yields the protein CSGHRGPSTDTQYF.

The chain links TRBV7-2 to TRBJ1-1, with no clear D. Germline V gene lookup returns CDR1 SGHTA and CDR2 FQGNSA. This CDR3 contains 15 residues. V dropped 4 bases and J dropped 5 bases, with 17 bases sitting between them. The CDR3 protein is CASSSAATVKTEAFF. For the CDR3, the DNA is TGTGCCAGCAGCTCAGCCGCCACAGTAAAAACTGAAGCTTTCTTT.

The chain has TRBV24-1 and TRBJ2-1, with 10 bases identical to TRBD2. V gave up 4 bases and J gave up 3 bases; unmatched junction bases: 5. The CDR3 has 16 amino acids. Germline lookup yields CDR1 KGHDR and CDR2 SFDVKD. Here the CDR3 DNA reads TGTGCCACCAGTGAACCTAGCGGGAGTGACTACAATGAGCAGTTCTTC. Encoded protein: CATSEPSGSDYNEQFF.

The CDR3 here is CASSIGVPGANVLTF. Written as DNA, the CDR3 is TGTGCCAGTAGTATCGGAGTTCCTGGGGCCAACGTCCTGACTTTC. The chain joins TRBV19 to TRBJ2-6; D unclear. Trimming removed 3 bases from V and 2 bases from J, with 8 bases in between. This CDR3 is built from 15 residues. Per germline, CDR1 LNHDA and CDR2 SQIVND (reference sequence). Full variable domain (rest looked up from reference TRBV19 and TRBJ2-6): DGGITQSPKYLFRKEGQNVTLSCEQNLNHDAMYWYRQDPGQGLRLIYYSQIVNDFQKGDIAEGYSVSREKKESFPLTVTSAQKNPTAFYLCASSIGVPGANVLTFGAGSRLTVL.

This clone was seen a few times. DNA of the CDR3: TGTGCCAGCAGCTCCCGAAAAGCGGACCTCACAGATACGCAGTATTTT. Its protein product is CASSSRKADLTDTQYF. This rearrangement joins TRBV7-9 to TRBJ2-3, with D perhaps matching TRBD2 (5 bases). Germline lookup yields CDR1 SEHNR and CDR2 FQNEAQ (reference sequence). This CDR3 has 16 residues. Trimming stripped 4 bases from V and 2 bases from J, with 16 bases between.

The sample holds a few counts of this clone. This chain uses TRBV19 with TRBJ2-7, with D maybe TRBD1 (5 bases). Trimming cost V 6 bases and J 6 bases, with 21 bases left between them. The CDR3 totals 15 residues. The germline V gene encodes CDR1 LNHDA and CDR2 SQIVND (reference sequence). DNA for the CDR3: TGTGCCAGTAGCAAAACAGGTTTGGATCTCAGCGAGCAGTACTTC. Amino acids: CASSKTGLDLSEQYF.

The chain has TRBV23-1 and TRBJ2-7, with D unclear. TRBV23-1 is assigned to the ORF class and has an uncertain function. There are 14 residues in the CDR3. Trimming stripped 6 bases from V and 6 bases from J, with 18 bases between. The chain's CDR3 is CASRPRHPSSEQYF. The CDR3 bases are TGCGCCAGCAGGCCGCGGCATCCCTCGAGCGAGCAGTACTTC.

DNA of the CDR3: TGTGCCAGCAGCTTACGGACAGGGAGTGGAGAGACCCAGTACTTC. Protein product: CASSLRTGSGETQYF. The chain uses TRBV5-4 and TRBJ2-5, with TRBD1 identical over 8 bases. CDR1 and CDR2 from the germline V gene are SGHNT and YYREEE (reference sequence). J lost 4 bases, V lost 2 bases, and 7 bases had no gene match. The CDR3 extends over 15 amino acids.

The chain couples TRBV7-2 to TRBJ2-7; the D gene is possibly TRBD2 (6 bases). The CDR3 contains 14 residues. Trimming took 5 bases from V and 7 from J, leaving 18 bases between them. Germline V CDR1 and CDR2: SGHTA, FQGNSA. The CDR3 loop is CASSTTGVRKEQYF. The CDR3 nucleotides read TGTGCCAGCAGCACAACGGGGGTTCGTAAGGAGCAGTACTTC.